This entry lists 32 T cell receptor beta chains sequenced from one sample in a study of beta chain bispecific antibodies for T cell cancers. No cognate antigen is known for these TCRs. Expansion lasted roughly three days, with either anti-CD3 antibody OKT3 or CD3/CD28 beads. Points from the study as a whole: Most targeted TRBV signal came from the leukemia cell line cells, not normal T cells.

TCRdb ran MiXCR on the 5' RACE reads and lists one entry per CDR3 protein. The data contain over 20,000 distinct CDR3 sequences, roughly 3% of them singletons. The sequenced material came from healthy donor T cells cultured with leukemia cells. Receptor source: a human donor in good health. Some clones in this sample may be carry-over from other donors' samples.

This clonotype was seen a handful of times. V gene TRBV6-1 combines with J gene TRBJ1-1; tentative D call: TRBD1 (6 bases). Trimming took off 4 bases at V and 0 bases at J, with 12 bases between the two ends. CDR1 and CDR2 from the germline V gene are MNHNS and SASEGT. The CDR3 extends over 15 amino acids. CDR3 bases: TGTGCCAGCAGTGCGACAGGTATCATGAACACTGAAGCTTTCTTT. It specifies CASSATGIMNTEAFF.

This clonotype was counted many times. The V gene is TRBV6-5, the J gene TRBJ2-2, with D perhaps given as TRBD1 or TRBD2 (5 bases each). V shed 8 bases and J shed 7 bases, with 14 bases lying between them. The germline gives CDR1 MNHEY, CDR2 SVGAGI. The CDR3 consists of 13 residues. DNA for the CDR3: TGTGCCAGCCTCGAGGGGTTGGGCGGGGAGCTGTTTTTT. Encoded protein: CASLEGLGGELFF.

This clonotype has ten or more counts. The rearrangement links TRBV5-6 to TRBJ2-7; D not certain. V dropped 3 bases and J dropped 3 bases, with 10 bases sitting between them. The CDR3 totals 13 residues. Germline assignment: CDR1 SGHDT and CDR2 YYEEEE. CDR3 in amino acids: CASSSLDLYEQYF. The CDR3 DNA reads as TGTGCCAGCAGCTCCCTAGATCTCTACGAGCAGTACTTC. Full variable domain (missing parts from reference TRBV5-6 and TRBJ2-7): DAGVTQSPTHLIKTRGQQVTLRCSPKSGHDTVSWYQQALGQGPQFIFQYYEEEERQRGNFPDRFSGHQFPNYSSELNVNALLLGDSALYLCASSSLDLYEQYFGPGTRLTVT.

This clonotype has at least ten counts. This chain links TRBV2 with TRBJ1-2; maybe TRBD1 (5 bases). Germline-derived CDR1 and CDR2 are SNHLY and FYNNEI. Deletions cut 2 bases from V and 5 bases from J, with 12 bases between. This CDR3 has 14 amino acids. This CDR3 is CASSEMGDSYGYTF. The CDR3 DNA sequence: TGTGCCAGCAGTGAAATGGGCGACAGTTATGGCTACACCTTC.

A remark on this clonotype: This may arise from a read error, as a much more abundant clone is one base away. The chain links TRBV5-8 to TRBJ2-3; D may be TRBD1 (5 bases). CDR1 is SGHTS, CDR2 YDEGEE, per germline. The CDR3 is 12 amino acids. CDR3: CVSSHRTDTQYF. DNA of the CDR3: TGTGTCAGCAGCCACAGGACAGATACGCAGTATTTT.

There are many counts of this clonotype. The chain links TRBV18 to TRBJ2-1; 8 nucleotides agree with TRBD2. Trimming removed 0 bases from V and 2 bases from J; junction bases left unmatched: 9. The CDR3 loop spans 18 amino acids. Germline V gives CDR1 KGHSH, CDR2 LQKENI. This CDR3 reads CASSPPVLRGETYNEQFF. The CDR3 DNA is TGTGCCAGCTCACCACCGGTTCTGCGGGGGGAAACCTACAATGAGCAGTTCTTC.

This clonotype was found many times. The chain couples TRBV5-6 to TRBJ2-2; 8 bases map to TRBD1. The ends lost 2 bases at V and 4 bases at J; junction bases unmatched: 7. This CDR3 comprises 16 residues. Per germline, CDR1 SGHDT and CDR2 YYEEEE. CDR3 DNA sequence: TGTGCCAGCAGCTTAGGTCTGCAGGGGGCCACCGGGGAGCTGTTTTTT. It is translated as CASSLGLQGATGELFF.

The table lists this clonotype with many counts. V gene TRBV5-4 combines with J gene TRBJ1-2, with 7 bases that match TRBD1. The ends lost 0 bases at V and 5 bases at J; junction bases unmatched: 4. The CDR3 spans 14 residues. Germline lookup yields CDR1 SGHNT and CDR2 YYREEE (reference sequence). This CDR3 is CASSLVQGEYGYTF. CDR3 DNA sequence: TGTGCCAGCAGCTTGGTCCAGGGGGAATATGGCTACACCTTC.

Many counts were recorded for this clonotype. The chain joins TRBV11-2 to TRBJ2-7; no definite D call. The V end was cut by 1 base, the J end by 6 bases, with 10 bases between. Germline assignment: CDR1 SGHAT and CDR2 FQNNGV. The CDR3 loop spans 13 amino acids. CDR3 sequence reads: CASSLGFQLEQYF. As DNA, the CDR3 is TGTGCCAGCAGCTTAGGGTTCCAACTCGAGCAGTACTTC.

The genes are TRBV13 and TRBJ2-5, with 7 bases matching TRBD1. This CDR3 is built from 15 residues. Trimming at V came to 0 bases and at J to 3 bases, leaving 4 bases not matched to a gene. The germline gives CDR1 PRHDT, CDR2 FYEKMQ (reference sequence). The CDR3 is CASSLGAGTEETQYF. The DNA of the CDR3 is TGTGCCAGCAGCTTAGGGGCAGGGACAGAAGAGACCCAGTACTTC. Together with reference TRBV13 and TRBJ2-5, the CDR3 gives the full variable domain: AAGVIQSPRHLIKEKRETATLKCYPIPRHDTVYWYQQGPGQDPQFLISFYEKMQSDKGSIPDRFSAQQFSDYHSELNMSSLELGDSALYFCASSLGAGTEETQYFGPGTRLLVL.

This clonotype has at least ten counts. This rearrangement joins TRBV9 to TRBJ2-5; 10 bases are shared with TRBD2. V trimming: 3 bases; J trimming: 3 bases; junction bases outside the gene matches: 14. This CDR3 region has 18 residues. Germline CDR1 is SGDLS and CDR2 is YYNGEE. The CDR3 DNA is TGTGCCAGCAGCGAGAGGAGCGGACTAGCGGACCCTGAAGAGACCCAGTACTTC. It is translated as CASSERSGLADPEETQYF. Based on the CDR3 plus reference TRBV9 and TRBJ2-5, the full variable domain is DSGVTQTPKHLITATGQRVTLRCSPRSGDLSVYWYQQSLDQGLQFLIQYYNGEERAKGNILERFSAQQFPDLHSELNLSSLELGDSALYFCASSERSGLADPEETQYFGPGTRLLVL.

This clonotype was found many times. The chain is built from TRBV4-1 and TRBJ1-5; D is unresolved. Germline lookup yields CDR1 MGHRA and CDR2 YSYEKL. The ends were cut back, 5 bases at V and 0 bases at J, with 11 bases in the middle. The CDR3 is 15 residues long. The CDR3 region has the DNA TGCGCCAGCAGCGACGGGAGGATTAGCAATCAGCCCCAGCATTTT. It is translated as CASSDGRISNQPQHF.

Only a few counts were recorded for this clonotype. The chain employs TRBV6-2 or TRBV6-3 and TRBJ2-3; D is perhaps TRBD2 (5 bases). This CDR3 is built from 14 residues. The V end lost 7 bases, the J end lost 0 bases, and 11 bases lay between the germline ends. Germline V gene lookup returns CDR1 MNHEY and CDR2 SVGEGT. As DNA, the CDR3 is TGTGCCAGCACCTCGGGCGGGAGCACAGATACGCAGTATTTT. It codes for CASTSGGSTDTQYF.

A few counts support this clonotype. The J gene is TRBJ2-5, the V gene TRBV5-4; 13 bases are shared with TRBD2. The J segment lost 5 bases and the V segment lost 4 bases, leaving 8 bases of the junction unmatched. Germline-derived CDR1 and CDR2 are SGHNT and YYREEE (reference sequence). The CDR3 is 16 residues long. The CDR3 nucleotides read TGTGCCAGCAGCCACGGACTAGCGGGGGAGAGGGAGACCCAGTACTTC. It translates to CASSHGLAGERETQYF.

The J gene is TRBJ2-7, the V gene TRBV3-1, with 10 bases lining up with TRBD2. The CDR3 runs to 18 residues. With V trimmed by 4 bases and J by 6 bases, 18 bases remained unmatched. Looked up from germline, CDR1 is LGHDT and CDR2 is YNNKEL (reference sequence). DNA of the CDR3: TGTGCCAGCAGCCCGCCAACAACCTCTAGCGGGGGTCTTGGCGAGCAGTACTTC. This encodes CASSPPTTSSGGLGEQYF.

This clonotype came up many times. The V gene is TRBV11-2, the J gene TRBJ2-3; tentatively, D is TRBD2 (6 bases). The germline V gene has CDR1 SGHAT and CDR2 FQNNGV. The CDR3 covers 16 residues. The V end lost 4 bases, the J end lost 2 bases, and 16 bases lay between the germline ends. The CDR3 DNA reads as TGTGCCAGCAGCTCCCGCCGGGACTCGCTCACAGATACGCAGTATTTT. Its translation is CASSSRRDSLTDTQYF.

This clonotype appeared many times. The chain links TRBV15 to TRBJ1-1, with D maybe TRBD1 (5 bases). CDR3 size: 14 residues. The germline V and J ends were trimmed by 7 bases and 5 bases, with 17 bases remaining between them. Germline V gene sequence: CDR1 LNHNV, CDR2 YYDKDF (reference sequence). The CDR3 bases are TGTGCCACCACCAACGGACAAGGGCTTACTGAAGCTTTCTTT. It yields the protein CATTNGQGLTEAFF.

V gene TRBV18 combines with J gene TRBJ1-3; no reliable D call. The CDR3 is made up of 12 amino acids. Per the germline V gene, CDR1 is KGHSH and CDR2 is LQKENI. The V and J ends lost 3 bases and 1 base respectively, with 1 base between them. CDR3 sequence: CASSPSGNTIYF. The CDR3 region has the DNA TGTGCCAGCTCACCTTCTGGAAACACCATATATTTT.

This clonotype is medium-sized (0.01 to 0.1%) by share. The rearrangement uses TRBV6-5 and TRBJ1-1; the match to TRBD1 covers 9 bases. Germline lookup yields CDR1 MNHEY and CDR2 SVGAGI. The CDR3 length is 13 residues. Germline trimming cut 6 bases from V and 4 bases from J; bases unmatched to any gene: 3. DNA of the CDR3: TGTGCCAGCAGGAAACAGGGGGCCACTGAAGCTTTCTTT. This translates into CASRKQGATEAFF.

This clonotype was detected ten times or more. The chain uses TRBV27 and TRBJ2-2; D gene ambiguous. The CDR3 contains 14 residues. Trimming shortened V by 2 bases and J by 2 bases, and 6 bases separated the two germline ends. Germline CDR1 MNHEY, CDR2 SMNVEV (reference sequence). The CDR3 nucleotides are TGTGCCAGCAGTTTAGGTGATAACACCGGGGAGCTGTTTTTT. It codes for CASSLGDNTGELFF.

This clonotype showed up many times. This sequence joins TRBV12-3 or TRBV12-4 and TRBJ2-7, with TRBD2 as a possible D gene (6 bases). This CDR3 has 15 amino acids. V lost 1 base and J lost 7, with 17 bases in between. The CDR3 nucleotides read TGTGCCAGCAGTTTAGGCGCAGTCCGACGGGAGGAGCAGTACTTC. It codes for CASSLGAVRREEQYF.

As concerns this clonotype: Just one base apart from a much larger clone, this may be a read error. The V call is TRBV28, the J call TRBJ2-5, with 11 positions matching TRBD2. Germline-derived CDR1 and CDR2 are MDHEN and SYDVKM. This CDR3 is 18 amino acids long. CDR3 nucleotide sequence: TGTGGCAGCAGTTTCGCTAGCGGGGGGCCGTGGCCATTCGAGACCCAGTACTTC. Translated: CGSSFASGGPWPFETQYF.

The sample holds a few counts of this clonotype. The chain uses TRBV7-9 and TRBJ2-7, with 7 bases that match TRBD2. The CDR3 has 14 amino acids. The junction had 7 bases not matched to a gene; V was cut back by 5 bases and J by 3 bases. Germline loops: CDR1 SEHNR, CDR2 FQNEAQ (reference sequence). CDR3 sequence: CASSPLGGGYEQYF. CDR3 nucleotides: TGTGCCAGCAGCCCCCTTGGGGGGGGCTACGAGCAGTACTTC.

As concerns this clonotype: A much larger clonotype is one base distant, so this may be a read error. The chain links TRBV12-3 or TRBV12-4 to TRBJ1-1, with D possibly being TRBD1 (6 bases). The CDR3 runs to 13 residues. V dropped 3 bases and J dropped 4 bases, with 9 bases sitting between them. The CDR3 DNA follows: TGTGCCAGCAGTTTCCAGGGGAGCACTGAAGCTTTCTTT. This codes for CASSFQGSTEAFF.

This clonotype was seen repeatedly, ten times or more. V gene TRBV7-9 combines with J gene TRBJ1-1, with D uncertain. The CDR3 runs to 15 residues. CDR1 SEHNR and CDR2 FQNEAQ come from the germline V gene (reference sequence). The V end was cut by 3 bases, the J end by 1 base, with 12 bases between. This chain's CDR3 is CASSFPGASNTEAFF. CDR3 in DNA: TGTGCCAGCAGCTTCCCCGGCGCATCGAACACTGAAGCTTTCTTT.

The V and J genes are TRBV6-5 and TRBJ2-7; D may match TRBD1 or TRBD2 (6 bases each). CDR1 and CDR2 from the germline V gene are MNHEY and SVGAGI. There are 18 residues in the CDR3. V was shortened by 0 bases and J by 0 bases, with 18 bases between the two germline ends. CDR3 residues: CASSYSNWGDTSSYEQYF. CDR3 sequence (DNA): TGTGCCAGCAGTTACTCGAATTGGGGGGACACGAGCTCCTACGAGCAGTACTTC.

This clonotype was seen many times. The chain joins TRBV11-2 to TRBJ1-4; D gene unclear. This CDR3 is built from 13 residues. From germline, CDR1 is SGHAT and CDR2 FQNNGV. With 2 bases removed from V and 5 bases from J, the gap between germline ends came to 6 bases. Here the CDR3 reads CASSLQGNEKLFF. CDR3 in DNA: TGTGCCAGCAGCTTACAAGGGAATGAAAAACTGTTTTTT.

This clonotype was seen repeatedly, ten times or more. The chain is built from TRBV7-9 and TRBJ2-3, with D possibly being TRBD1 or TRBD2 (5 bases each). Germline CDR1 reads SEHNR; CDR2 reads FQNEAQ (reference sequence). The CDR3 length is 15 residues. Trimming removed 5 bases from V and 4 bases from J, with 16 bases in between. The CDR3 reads CASSGLMGVADTQYF. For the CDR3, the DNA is TGTGCCAGCAGCGGCCTGATGGGGGTCGCAGATACGCAGTATTTT.

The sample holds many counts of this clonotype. CDR3 amino acids: CASSDNTEAFF. In nucleotides, the CDR3 is TGTGCCAGCAGTGACAACACTGAAGCTTTCTTT. The chain is built from TRBV2 and TRBJ1-1; D unclear. The germline V gene has CDR1 SNHLY and CDR2 FYNNEI. This CDR3 is 11 amino acids long. Trimming took 3 bases from V and 2 from J, leaving 1 base between them. Filled out from reference TRBV2 and TRBJ1-1, the complete variable domain reads EPEVTQTPSHQVTQMGQEVILRCVPISNHLYFYWYRQILGQKVEFLVSFYNNEISEKSEIFDDQFSVERPDGSNFTLKIRSTKLEDSAMYFCASSDNTEAFFGQGTRLTVV.

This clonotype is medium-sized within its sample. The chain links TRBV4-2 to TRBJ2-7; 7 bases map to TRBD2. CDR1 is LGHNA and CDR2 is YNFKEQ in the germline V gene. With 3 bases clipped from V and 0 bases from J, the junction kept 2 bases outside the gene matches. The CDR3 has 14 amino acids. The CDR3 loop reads CASSHGGGSYEQYF. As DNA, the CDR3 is TGTGCCAGCAGCCATGGCGGGGGCTCCTACGAGCAGTACTTC.

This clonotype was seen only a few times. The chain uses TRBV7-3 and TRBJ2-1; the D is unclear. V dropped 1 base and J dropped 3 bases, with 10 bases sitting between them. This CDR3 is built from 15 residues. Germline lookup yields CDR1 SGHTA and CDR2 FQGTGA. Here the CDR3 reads CASSLIGGFYNEQFF. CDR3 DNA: TGTGCCAGCAGCTTAATCGGTGGGTTCTACAATGAGCAGTTCTTC.

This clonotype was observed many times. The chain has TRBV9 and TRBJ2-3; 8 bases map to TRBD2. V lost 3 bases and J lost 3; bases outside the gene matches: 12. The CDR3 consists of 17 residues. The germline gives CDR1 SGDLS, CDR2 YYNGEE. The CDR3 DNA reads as TGTGCCAGCAGCGGTAGCGGGGACTTCTGGGGGACAGATACGCAGTATTTT. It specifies CASSGSGDFWGTDTQYF.